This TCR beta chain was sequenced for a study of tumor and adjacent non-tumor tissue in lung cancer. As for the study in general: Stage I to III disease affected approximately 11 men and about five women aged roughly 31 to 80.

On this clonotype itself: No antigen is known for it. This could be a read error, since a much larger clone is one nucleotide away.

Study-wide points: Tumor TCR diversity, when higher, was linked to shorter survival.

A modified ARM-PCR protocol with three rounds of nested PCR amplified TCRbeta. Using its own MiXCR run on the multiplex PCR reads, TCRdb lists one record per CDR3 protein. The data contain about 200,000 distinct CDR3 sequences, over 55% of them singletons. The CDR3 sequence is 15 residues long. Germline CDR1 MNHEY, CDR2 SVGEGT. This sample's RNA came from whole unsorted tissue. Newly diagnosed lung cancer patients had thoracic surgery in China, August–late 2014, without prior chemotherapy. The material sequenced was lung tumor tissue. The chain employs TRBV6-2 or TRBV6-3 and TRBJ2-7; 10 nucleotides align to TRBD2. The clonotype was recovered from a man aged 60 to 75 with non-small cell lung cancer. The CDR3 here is CAISDPSGSSYEQYF. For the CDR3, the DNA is TGTGCCATCAGTGATCCTAGCGGGAGTTCTTACGAGCAGTACTTC.